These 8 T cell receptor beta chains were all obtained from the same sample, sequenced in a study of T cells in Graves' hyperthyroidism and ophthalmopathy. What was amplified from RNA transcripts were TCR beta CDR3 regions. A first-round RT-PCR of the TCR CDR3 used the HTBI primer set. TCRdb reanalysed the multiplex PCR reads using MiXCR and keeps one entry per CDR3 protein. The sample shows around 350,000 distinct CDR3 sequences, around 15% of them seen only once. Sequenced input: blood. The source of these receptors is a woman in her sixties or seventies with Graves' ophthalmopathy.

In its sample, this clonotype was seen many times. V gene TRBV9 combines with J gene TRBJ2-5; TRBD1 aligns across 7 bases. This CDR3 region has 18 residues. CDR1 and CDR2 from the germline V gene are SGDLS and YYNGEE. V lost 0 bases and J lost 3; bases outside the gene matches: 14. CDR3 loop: CASSVAPSQGRGEETQYF. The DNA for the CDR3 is TGTGCCAGCAGCGTAGCCCCCTCACAGGGGCGTGGGGAAGAGACCCAGTACTTC.

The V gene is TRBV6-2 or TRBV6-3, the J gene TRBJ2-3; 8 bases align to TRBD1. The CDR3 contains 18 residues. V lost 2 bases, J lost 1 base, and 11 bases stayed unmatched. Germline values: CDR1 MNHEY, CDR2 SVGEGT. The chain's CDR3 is CASSYGTDRGWGTDTQYF. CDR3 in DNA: TGTGCCAGCAGTTACGGGACCGACAGGGGATGGGGCACAGATACGCAGTATTTT.

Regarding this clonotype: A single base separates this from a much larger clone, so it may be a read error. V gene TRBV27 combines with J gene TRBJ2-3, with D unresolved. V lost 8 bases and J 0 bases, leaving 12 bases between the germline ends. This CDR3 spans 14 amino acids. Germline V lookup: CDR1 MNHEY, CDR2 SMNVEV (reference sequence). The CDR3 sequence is CASGPTPSTDTQYF. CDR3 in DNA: TGTGCCAGCGGCCCTACCCCTAGCACAGATACGCAGTATTTT.

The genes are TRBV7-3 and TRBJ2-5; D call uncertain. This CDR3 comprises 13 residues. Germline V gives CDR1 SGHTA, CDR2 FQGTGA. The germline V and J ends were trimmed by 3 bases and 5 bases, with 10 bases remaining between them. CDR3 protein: CASSFGPRETQYF. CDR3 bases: TGTGCCAGCAGCTTTGGACCCCGGGAGACCCAGTACTTC.

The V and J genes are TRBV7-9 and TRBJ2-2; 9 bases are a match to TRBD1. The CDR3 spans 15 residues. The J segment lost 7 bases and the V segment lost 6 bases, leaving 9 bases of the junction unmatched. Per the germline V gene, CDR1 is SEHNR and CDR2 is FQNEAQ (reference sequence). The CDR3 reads CASSKQGARLGELFF. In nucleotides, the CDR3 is TGTGCCAGCAGTAAACAGGGGGCGCGTCTCGGGGAGCTGTTTTTT.

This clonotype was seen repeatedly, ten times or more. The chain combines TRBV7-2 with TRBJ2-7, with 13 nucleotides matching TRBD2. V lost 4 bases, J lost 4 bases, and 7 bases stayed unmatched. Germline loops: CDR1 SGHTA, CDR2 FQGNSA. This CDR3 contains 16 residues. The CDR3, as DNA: TGTGCCAGCAGCTCCGGGACTAGCGGGAAATCATACGAGCAGTACTTC. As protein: CASSSGTSGKSYEQYF.

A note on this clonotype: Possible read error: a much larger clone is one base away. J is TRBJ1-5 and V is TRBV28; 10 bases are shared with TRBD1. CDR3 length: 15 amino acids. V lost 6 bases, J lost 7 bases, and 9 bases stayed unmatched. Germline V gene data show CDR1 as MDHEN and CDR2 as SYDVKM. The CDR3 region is CASRERGQGEQPQHF. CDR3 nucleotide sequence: TGTGCCAGCAGAGAACGAGGACAGGGGGAACAGCCCCAGCATTTT.

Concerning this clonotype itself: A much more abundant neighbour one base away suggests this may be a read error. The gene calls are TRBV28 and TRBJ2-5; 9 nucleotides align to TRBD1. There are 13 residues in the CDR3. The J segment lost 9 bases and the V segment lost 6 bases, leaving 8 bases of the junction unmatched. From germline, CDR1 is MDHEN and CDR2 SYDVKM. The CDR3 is CASRGTGYEAQYF. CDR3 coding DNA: TGTGCCAGCAGGGGGACAGGGTATGAGGCCCAGTACTTC.